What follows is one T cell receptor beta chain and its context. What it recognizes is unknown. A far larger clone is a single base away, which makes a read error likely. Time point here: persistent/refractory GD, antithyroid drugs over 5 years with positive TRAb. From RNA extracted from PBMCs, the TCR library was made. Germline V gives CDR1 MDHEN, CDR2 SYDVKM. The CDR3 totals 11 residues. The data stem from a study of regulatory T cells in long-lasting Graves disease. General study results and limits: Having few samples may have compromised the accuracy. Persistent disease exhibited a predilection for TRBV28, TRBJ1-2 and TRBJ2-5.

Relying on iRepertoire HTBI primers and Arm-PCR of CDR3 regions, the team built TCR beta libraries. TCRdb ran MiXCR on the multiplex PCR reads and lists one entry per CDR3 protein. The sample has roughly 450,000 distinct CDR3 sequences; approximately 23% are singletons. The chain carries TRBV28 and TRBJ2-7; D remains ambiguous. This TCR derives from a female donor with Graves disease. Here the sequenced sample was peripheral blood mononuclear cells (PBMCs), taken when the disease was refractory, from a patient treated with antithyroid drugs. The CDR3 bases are TGTTCCAGCAGTTCCTACTACGAGCAGTACTTC. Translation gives CSSSSYYEQYF.